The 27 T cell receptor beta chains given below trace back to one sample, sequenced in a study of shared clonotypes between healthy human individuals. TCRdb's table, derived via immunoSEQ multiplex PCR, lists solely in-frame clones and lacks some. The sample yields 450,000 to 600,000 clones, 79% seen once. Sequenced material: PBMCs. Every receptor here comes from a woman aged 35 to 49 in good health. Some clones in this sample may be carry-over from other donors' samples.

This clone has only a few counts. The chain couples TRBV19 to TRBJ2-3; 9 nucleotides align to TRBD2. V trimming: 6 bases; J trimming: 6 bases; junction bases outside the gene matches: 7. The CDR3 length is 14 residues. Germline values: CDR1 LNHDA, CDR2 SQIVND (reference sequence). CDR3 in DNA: TGTGCCAGTAGAGGGCGGGAGGGCCATGATACGCAGTATTTT. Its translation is CASRGREGHDTQYF.

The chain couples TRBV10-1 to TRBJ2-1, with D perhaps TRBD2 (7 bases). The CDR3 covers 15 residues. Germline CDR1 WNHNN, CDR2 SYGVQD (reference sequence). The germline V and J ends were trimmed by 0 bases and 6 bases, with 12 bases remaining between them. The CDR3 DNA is TGCGCCAGCAGTGAGTCGGGGGGGCCTTTCAATGAGCAGTTCTTC. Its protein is CASSESGGPFNEQFF.

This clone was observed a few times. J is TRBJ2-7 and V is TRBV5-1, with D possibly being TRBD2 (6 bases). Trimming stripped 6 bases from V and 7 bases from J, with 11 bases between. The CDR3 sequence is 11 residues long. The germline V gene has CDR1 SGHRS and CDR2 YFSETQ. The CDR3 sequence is CASKEGLEQYF. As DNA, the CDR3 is TGCGCCAGCAAGGAGGGACTTGAGCAGTACTTC.

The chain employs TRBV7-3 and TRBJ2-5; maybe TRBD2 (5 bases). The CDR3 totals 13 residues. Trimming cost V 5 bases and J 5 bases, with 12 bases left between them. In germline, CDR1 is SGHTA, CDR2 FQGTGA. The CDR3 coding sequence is TGTGCCAGCAGCCCCGGGTGGGAGGAGACCCAGTACTTC. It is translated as CASSPGWEETQYF.

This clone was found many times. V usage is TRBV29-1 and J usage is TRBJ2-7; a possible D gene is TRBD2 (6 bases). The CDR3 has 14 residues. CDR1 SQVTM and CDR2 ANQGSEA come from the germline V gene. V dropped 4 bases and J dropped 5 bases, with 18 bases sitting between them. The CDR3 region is CSVGAYSGSHEQYF. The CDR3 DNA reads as TGCAGCGTTGGGGCATATAGCGGTTCCCACGAGCAGTACTTC.

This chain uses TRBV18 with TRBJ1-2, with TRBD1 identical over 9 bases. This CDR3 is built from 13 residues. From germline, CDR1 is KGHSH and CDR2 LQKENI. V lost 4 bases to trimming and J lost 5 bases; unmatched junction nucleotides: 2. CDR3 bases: TGTGCCAGCTCACTGGGGACAGGGTATGGCTACACCTTC. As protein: CASSLGTGYGYTF.

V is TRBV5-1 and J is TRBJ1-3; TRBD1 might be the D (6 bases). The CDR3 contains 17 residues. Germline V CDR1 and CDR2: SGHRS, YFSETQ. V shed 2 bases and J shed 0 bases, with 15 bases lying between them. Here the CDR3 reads CASSFRGPDSSGNTIYF. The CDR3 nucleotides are TGCGCCAGCAGCTTTCGGGGGCCGGACTCCTCTGGAAACACCATATATTTT. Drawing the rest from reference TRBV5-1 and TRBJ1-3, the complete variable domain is KAGVTQTPRYLIKTRGQQVTLSCSPISGHRSVSWYQQTPGQGLQFLFEYFSETQRNKGNFPGRFSGRQFSNSRSEMNVSTLELGDSALYLCASSFRGPDSSGNTIYFGEGSWLTVV.

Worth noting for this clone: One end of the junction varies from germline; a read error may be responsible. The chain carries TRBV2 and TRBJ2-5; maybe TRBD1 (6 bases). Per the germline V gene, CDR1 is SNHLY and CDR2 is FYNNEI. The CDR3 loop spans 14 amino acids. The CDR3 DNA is TGTGCCAGCAACATACAGGGTGGAAGAGAGCCCCAGTACTTC. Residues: CASNIQGGREPQYF.

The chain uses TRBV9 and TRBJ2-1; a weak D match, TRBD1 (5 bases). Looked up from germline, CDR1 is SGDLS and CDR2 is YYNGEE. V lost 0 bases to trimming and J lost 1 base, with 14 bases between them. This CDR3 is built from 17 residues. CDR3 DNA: TGTGCCAGCAGCGTAGCTGATCACAGGTTTTCCTACAATGAGCAGTTCTTC. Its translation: CASSVADHRFSYNEQFF.

The CDR3: CASSLRGRQYF. The CDR3 DNA reads TGTGCCAGCAGCTTACGCGGGAGGCAGTACTTC. The chain joins TRBV7-2 to TRBJ2-5; TRBD2 aligns across 8 bases. The V gene's germline CDR1 is SGHTA and CDR2 FQGNSA. The trim removed 2 bases at V and 11 bases at J, leaving 1 base unmatched. The CDR3 is made up of 11 amino acids.

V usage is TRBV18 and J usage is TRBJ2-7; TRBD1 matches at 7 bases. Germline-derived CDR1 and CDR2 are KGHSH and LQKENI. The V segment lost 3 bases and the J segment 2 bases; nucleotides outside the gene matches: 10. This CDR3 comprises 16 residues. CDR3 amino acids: CASSPITGTEAYEQYF. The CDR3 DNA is TGTGCCAGCTCACCCATTACCGGGACAGAAGCCTACGAGCAGTACTTC.

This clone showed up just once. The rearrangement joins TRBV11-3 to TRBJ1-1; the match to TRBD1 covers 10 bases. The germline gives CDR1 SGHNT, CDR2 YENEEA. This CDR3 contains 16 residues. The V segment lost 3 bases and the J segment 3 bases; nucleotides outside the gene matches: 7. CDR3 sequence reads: CASSLGTGVEDTEAFF. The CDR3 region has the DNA TGTGCCAGCAGCTTGGGGACAGGGGTTGAGGACACTGAAGCTTTCTTT.

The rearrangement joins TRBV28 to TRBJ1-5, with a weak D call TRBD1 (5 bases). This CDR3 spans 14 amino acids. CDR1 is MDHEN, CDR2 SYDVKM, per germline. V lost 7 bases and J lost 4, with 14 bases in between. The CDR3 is CASKLIDSNQPQHF. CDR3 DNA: TGTGCCAGCAAACTGATTGACAGTAATCAGCCCCAGCATTTT.

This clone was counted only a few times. DNA of the CDR3: TGTGCCAGCAGCTTAGAAGGCCCCTATAGCAATCAGCCCCAGCATTTT. Its protein product is CASSLEGPYSNQPQHF. The chain combines TRBV7-9 with TRBJ1-5; no reliable D call. The CDR3 extends over 16 amino acids. Trimming removed 1 base from V and 0 bases from J, with 10 bases in between. Germline V CDR1 and CDR2: SEHNR, FQNEAQ (reference sequence).

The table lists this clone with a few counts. CDR3 region: CATSPSPTSGLSTDTQYF. CDR3 DNA sequence: TGTGCCACCAGCCCCTCCCCGACTAGCGGGCTGAGCACAGATACGCAGTATTTT. The V and J genes are TRBV15 and TRBJ2-3, with 10 bases identical to TRBD2. Per the germline V gene, CDR1 is LNHNV and CDR2 is YYDKDF (reference sequence). V lost 5 bases, J lost 0 bases, and 11 bases stayed unmatched. This CDR3 has 18 amino acids.

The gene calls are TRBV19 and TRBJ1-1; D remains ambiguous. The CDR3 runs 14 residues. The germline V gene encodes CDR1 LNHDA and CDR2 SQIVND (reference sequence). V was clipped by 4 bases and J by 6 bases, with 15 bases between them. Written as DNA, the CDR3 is TGTGCCAGTAGTACCCCGCAATCGAGATCTGAAGCTTTCTTT. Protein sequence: CASSTPQSRSEAFF.

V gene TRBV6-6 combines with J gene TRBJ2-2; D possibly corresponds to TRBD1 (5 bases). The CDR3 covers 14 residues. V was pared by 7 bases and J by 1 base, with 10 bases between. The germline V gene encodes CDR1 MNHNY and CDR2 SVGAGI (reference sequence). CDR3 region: CASTLDRNTGELFF. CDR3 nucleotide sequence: TGTGCCAGCACCTTAGACAGGAACACCGGGGAGCTGTTTTTT.

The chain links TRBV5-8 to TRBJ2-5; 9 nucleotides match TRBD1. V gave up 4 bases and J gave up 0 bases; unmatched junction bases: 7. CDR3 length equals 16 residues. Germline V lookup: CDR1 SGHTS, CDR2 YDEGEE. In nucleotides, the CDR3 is TGTGCCAGCAGCGGACGGACAGGGGAGTACCAAGAGACCCAGTACTTC. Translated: CASSGRTGEYQETQYF.

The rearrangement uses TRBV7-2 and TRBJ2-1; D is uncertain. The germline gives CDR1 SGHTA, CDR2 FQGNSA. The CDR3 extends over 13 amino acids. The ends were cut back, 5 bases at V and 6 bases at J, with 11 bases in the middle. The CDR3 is CASSQQRSNEQFF. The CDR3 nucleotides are TGTGCCAGCAGCCAACAGCGATCCAATGAGCAGTTCTTC.

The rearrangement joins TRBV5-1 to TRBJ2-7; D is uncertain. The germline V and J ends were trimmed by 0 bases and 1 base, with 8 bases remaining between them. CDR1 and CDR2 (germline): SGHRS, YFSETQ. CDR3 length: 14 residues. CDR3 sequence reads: CASSLDSSSYEQYF. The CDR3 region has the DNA TGCGCCAGCAGCTTGGACAGTTCGTCCTACGAGCAGTACTTC.

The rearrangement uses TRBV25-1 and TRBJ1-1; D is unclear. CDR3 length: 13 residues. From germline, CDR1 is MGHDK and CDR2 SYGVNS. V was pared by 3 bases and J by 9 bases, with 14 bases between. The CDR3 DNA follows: TGTGCCAGCAGTGATGAAACACTCACCAAAGCTTTCTTT. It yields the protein CASSDETLTKAFF. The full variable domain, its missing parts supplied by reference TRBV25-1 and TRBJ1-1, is EADIYQTPRYLVIGTGKKITLECSQTMGHDKMYWYQQDPGMELHLIHYSYGVNSTEKGDLSSESTVSRIRTEHFPLTLESARPSHTSQYLCASSDETLTKAFFGQGTRLTVV.

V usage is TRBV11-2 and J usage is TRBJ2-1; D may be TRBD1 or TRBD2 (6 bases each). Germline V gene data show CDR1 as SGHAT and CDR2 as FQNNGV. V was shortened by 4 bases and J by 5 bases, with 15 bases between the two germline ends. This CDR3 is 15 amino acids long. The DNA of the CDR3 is TGTGCCAGCAGCTCCTGGGGGGCGGGAAACAATGAGCAGTTCTTC. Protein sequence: CASSSWGAGNNEQFF.

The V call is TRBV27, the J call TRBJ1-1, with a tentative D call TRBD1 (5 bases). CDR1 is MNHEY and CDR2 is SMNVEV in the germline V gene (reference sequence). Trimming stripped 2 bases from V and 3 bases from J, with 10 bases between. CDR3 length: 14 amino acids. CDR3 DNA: TGTGCCAGCAGTTTACCCGGGGGGGACACTGAAGCTTTCTTT. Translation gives CASSLPGGDTEAFF.

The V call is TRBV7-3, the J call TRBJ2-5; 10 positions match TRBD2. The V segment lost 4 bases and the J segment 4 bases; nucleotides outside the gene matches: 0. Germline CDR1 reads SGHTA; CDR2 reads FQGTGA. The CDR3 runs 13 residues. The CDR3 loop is CASSSSGRETQYF. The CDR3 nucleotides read TGTGCCAGCAGCTCTAGCGGGAGAGAGACCCAGTACTTC.

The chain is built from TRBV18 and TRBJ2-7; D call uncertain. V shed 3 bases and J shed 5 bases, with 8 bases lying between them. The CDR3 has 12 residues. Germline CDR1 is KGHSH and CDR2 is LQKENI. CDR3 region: CASSPAANEQYF. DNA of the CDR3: TGTGCCAGCTCACCGGCCGCAAACGAGCAGTACTTC.

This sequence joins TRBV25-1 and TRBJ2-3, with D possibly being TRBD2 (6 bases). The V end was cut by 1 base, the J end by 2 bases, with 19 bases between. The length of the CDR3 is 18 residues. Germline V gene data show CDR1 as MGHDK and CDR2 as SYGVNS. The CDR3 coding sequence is TGTGCCAGCAGTGAATTCCGGGGGAGCGGGTCCTTCACAGATACGCAGTATTTT. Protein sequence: CASSEFRGSGSFTDTQYF.

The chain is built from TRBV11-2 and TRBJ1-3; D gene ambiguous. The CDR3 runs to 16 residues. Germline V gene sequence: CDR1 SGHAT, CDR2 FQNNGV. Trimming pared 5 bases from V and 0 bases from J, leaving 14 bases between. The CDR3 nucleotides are TGTGCCAGCAGCCCGCAGGAGAGGGTCTCTGGAAACACCATATATTTT. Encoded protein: CASSPQERVSGNTIYF.